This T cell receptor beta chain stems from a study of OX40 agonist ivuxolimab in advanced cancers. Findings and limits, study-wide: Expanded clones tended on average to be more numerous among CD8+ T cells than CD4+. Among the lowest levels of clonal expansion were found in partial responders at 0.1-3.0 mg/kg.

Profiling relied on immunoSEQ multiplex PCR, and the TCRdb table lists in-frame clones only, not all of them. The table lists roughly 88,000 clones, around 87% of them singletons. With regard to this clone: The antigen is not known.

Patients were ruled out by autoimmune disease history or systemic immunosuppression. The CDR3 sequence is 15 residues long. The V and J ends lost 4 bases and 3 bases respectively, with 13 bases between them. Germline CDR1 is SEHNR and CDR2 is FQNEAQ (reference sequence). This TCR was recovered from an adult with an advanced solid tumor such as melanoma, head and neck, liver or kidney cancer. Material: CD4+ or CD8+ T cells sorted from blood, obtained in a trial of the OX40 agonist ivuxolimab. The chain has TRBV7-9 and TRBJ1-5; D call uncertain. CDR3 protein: CASSSIRAPNQPQHF. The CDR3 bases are TGTGCCAGCAGCTCAATCCGGGCCCCCAATCAGCCCCAGCATTTT.